This T cell receptor beta chain was recorded in a study of shared clonotypes between healthy human individuals. The length of the CDR3 is 14 residues. Germline trimming cut 3 bases from V and 11 bases from J; bases unmatched to any gene: 12. Germline V gives CDR1 SQVTM, CDR2 ANQGSEA. Profiled with immunoSEQ multiplex PCR; TCRdb holds only in-frame clones, not every one. The sample lists approximately 600,000 clones, around 96% occurring once. Naive CD8 cells, CD45RO-negative and positively selected for CCR7, excluded terminally differentiated effector memory CD45RA+ cells. The sequence was collected from a woman in her 30s in good health. The V call is TRBV29-1, the J call TRBJ2-5; 10 nucleotides line up with TRBD1. The source material was naive CD8+ T cells sorted from blood. CDR3 in DNA: TGCAGCGTTGACGCCGGGACAGGGGTTGTTGAGCAGTACTTC. Translation: CSVDAGTGVVEQYF.